The 4 T cell receptor beta chains below all came from one sample that was sequenced in a study of cytomegalovirus exposure and HLA in healthy donors. The PCR was carried out with 60 Vbeta primers and 13 Jbeta primers. Data came from immunoSEQ multiplex PCR; TCRdb stores just in-frame clones and leaves some out. Here the sample spans some 89,000 clones, 60% to 80% being singletons. The sample comprised PBMCs. The receptors stem from a man in his sixties in good health and CMV-seronegative.

The V gene is TRBV7-9, the J gene TRBJ1-1; maybe TRBD1 (5 bases). Germline CDR1 reads SEHNR; CDR2 reads FQNEAQ (reference sequence). With 4 bases removed from V and 11 bases from J, the gap between germline ends came to 11 bases. CDR3 length equals 11 residues. CDR3 sequence (DNA): TGTGCCAGCAGCTCAAGGGGTGCTGCTTTCTTT. Its translation: CASSSRGAAFF.

This clone was counted between two and nine times. This chain links TRBV19 with TRBJ2-5; 16 positions agree with TRBD2. Germline-derived CDR1 and CDR2 are LNHDA and SQIVND (reference sequence). The CDR3 is made up of 15 amino acids. Germline trimming cut 8 bases from V and 3 bases from J; bases unmatched to any gene: 3. The DNA of the CDR3 is TGTGCCAGTGGGGGACTAGCGGGAGGGGAAGAGACCCAGTACTTC. It specifies CASGGLAGGEETQYF. Supplemented by reference TRBV19 and TRBJ2-5, the full variable domain reads DGGITQSPKYLFRKEGQNVTLSCEQNLNHDAMYWYRQDPGQGLRLIYYSQIVNDFQKGDIAEGYSVSREKKESFPLTVTSAQKNPTAFYLCASGGLAGGEETQYFGPGTRLLVL.

The chain has TRBV28 and TRBJ2-3, with 8 bases identical to TRBD2. Germline V lookup: CDR1 MDHEN, CDR2 SYDVKM. V was clipped by 5 bases and J by 1 base; unmatched bases: 20. The CDR3 is 20 residues long. The CDR3 nucleotides are TGTGCCAGCAGTGGAATTGCGGGGGGCCCCACCCAGGACCGCACAGATACGCAGTATTTT. Translated: CASSGIAGGPTQDRTDTQYF.

The V call is TRBV29-1, the J call TRBJ2-1, with 9 bases aligning to TRBD1. V gave up 4 bases and J gave up 6 bases; unmatched junction bases: 28. The CDR3 extends over 21 amino acids. Germline CDR1 reads SQVTM; CDR2 reads ANQGSEA. The CDR3 bases are TGCAGCGTTGTTTTGGGACAGGGACAAACGGTGGCTAGCGGTAGGGTCAATGAGCAGTTCTTC. It is translated as CSVVLGQGQTVASGRVNEQFF.